A selection of T cell receptor beta chains follows, all from one sample in a study of T-cell reconstitution after alpha-beta-depleted transplantation in children. TCRdb itself ran the PCR reads through MiXCR, one entry per CDR3 protein. The sample holds more than 450,000 distinct CDR3 sequences, approximately 20% seen once. The sequences come from PBMCs from the stem cell graft donor, collected from the stem cell graft. All receptors derive from a human donor who donated a stem cell graft to a child with acute lymphoblastic leukemia. The CDR3 runs from the conserved cysteine through the conserved F or W. A D gene is named only where the DNA matches it firmly. The listing skips clone size in some rows; elsewhere it reads once, few, many or a size class.

size,V,J,D,CDR3,DNA
-,TRBV7-9,TRBJ2-1,TRBD2,CASSSVSGNEQFF,TGTGCCAGCAGCTCCGTTAGCGGGAATGAGCAGTTCTTC
few,TRBV29-1,TRBJ2-3,TRBD1,CSVGGDRGRSTDTQYF,TGCAGCGTAGGGGGGGACAGGGGGCGTAGTACAGATACGCAGTATTTT
few,TRBV27,TRBJ2-3,TRBD1,CASSLSGQGGTDTQYF,TGTGCCAGCAGTTTATCGGGACAGGGGGGCACAGATACGCAGTATTTT
few,TRBV3-1,TRBJ2-5,TRBD2,CASSHETLAAKETQYF,TGTGCCAGCAGCCATGAAACACTAGCGGCAAAGGAGACCCAGTACTTC
few,TRBV7-9,TRBJ2-1,TRBD2,CASSLAPGLAGDYEQFF,TGTGCCAGCAGCTTAGCGCCGGGACTAGCGGGAGACTATGAGCAGTTCTTC
few,TRBV14,TRBJ2-1,TRBD2,CASRPWEGNNEQFF,TGTGCCAGCAGACCTTGGGAGGGGAACAATGAGCAGTTCTTC
-,TRBV27,TRBJ1-3,-,CASSETGGSGNTIYF,TGTGCCAGCAGCGAGACAGGTGGCTCTGGAAACACCATATATTTT
-,TRBV11-2,TRBJ1-5,-,CASSPLGRGPQPQHF,TGTGCCAGCAGCCCCCTTGGCAGGGGCCCTCAGCCCCAGCATTTT
-,TRBV5-6,TRBJ2-2,-,CASSLYTESYTGELFF,TGTGCCAGCAGCTTGTATACGGAATCCTACACCGGGGAGCTGTTTTTT
few,TRBV20-1,TRBJ2-7,TRBD2,CSATPGLAREQYF,TGCAGTGCTACCCCGGGACTAGCGAGGGAGCAGTACTTC
-,TRBV12-3/TRBV12-4,TRBJ2-3,-,CASSFPVSRIRTDTQYF,TGTGCCAGCAGTTTCCCAGTCTCCAGGATCCGCACAGATACGCAGTATTTT
many,TRBV24-1,TRBJ2-3,-,CATSDAGTVEGTQYF,TGTGCCACCAGTGATGCCGGGACCGTAGAGGGTACGCAGTATTTT
few,TRBV6-1,TRBJ2-7,-,CASAPRLKVYEQYF,TGTGCCAGCGCTCCCCGGCTCAAGGTCTACGAGCAGTACTTC
-,TRBV20-1,TRBJ2-1,-,CSARDYDNEQFF,TGCAGTGCTAGAGATTATGACAATGAGCAGTTCTTC
-,TRBV6-1,TRBJ2-3,-,CASSDPQTFRTDTQYF,TGTGCCAGCAGTGACCCACAGACCTTTCGCACAGATACGCAGTATTTT
-,TRBV2,TRBJ2-7,TRBD1,CASTRQGAHEQYF,TGTGCCAGCACCCGACAGGGGGCCCACGAGCAGTACTTC
few,TRBV29-1,TRBJ2-1,-,CSVRQPSSYNEQFF,TGCAGCGTGAGACAGCCTAGCTCCTACAATGAGCAGTTCTTC